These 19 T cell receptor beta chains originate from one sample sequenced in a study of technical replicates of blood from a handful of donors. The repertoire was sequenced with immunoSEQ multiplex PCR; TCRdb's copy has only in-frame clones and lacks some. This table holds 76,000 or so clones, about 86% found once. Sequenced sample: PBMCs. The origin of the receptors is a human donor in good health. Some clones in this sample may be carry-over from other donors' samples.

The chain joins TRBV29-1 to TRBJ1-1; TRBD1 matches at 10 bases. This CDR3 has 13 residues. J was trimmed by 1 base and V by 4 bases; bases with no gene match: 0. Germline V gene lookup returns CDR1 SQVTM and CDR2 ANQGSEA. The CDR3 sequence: CSVGQGANTEAFF. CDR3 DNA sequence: TGCAGCGTTGGACAGGGGGCGAACACTGAAGCTTTCTTT.

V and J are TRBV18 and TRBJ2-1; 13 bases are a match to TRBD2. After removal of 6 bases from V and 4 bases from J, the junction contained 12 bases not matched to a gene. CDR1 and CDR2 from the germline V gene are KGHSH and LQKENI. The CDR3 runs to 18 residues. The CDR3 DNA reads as TGTGCCAGCTCTCCCCGTACTAGCGGGGGGGCAGTATACAATGAGCAGTTCTTC. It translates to CASSPRTSGGAVYNEQFF. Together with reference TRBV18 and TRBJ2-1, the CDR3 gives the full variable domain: NAGVMQNPRHLVRRRGQEARLRCSPMKGHSHVYWYRQLPEEGLKFMVYLQKENIIDESGMPKERFSAEFPKEGPSILRIQQVVRGDSAAYFCASSPRTSGGAVYNEQFFGPGTRLTVL.

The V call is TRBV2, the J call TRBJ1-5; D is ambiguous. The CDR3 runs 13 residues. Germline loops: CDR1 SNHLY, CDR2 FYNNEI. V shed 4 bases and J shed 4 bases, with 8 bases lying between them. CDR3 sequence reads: CASSGERNQPQHF. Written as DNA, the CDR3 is TGTGCCAGCAGTGGGGAGCGTAATCAGCCCCAGCATTTT. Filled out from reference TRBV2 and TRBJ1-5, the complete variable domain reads EPEVTQTPSHQVTQMGQEVILRCVPISNHLYFYWYRQILGQKVEFLVSFYNNEISEKSEIFDDQFSVERPDGSNFTLKIRSTKLEDSAMYFCASSGERNQPQHFGDGTRLSIL.

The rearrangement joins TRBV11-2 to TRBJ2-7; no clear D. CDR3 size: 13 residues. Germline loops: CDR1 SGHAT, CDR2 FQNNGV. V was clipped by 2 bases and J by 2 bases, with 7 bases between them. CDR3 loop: CASSLWQAYEQYF. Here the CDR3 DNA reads TGTGCCAGCAGCTTATGGCAAGCCTACGAGCAGTACTTC.

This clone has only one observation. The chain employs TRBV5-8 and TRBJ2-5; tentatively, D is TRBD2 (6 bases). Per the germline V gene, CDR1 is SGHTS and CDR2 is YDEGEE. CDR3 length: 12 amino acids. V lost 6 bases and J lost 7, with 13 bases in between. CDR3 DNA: TGTGCCAGCAACCTGGAGGGTGGGACCCAGTACTTC. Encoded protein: CASNLEGGTQYF. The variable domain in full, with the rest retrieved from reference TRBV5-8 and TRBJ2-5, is EAGVTQSPTHLIKTRGQQATLRCSPISGHTSVYWYQQALGLGLQFLLWYDEGEERNRGNFPPRFSGRQFPNYSSELNVNALELEDSALYLCASNLEGGTQYFGPGTRLLVL.

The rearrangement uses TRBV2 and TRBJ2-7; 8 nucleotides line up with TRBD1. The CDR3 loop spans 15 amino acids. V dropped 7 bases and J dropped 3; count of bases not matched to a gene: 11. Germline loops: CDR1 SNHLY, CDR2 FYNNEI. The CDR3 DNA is TGTGCCAGCACACCAAGGACAGGGACAGACTACGAGCAGTACTTC. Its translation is CASTPRTGTDYEQYF.

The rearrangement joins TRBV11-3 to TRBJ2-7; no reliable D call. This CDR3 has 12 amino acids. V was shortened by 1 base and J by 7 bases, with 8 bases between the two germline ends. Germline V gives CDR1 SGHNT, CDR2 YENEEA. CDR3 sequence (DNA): TGTGCCAGCAGCTTAGTCGTCGGGGAGCAGTACTTC. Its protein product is CASSLVVGEQYF.

Here the CDR3 reads CASSQGAGETQYF. The CDR3 DNA reads TGTGCCAGCAGCCAGGGGGCAGGGGAGACCCAGTACTTC. The chain has TRBV7-3 and TRBJ2-5; 8 nucleotides align to TRBD1. With V trimmed by 5 bases and J by 5 bases, 4 bases remained unmatched. The germline gives CDR1 SGHTA, CDR2 FQGTGA. The CDR3 runs 13 residues.

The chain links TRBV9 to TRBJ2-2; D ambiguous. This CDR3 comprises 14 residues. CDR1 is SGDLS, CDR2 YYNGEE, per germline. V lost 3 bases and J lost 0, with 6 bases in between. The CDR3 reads CASSATSNTGELFF. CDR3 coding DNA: TGTGCCAGCAGCGCAACATCGAACACCGGGGAGCTGTTTTTT.

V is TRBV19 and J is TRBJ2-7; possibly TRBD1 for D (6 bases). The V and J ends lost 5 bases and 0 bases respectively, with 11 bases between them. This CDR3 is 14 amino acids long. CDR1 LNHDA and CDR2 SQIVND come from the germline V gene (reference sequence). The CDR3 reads CASSATGISYEQYF. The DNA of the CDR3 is TGTGCCAGTAGTGCCACAGGGATCTCCTACGAGCAGTACTTC.

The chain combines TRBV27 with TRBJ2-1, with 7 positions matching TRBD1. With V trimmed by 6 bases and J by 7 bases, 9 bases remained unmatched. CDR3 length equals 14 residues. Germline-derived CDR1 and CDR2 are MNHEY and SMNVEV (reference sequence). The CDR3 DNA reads TGTGCCAGCAGCCCAAGACAGGGTAGTAATGAGCAGTTCTTC. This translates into CASSPRQGSNEQFF.

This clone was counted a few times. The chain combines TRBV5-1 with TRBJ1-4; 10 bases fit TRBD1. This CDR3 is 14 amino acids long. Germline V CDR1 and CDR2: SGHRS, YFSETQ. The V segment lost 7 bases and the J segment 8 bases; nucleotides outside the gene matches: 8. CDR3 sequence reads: CASRPGQGMEKLFF. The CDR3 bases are TGCGCCAGCCGCCCGGGACAGGGGATGGAAAAACTGTTTTTT.

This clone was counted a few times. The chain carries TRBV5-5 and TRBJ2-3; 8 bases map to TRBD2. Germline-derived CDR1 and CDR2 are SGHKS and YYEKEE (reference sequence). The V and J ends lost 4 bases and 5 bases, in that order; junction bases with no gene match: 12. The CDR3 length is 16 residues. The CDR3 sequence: CASSTGPSGWGDTQYF. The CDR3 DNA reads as TGTGCCAGCAGCACAGGGCCTAGCGGGTGGGGAGATACGCAGTATTTT. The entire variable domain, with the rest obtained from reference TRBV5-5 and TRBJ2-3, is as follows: DAGVTQSPTHLIKTRGQQVTLRCSPISGHKSVSWYQQVLGQGPQFIFQYYEKEERGRGNFPDRFSARQFPNYSSELNVNALLLGDSALYLCASSTGPSGWGDTQYFGPGTRLTVL.

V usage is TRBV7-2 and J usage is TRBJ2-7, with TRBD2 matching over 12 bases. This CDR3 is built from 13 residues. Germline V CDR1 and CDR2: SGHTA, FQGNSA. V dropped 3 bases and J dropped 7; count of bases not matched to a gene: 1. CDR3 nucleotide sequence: TGTGCCAGCAGCTTCGGACTAGCGGGAGAGCAGTACTTC. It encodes CASSFGLAGEQYF.

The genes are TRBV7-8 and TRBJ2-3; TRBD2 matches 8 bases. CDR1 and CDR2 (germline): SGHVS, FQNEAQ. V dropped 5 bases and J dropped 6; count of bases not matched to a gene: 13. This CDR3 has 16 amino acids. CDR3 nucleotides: TGTGCCAGCAGCACGGGACCGGGACTAGGGGGGGATACGCAGTATTTT. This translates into CASSTGPGLGGDTQYF.

CDR3 protein: CASTPASEAFF. The CDR3 DNA reads as TGTGCCAGCACCCCCGCCAGTGAAGCTTTCTTT. The V gene is TRBV7-2, the J gene TRBJ1-1; D is undetermined. CDR1 and CDR2 from the germline V gene are SGHTA and FQGNSA. V was shortened by 7 bases and J by 7 bases, with 10 bases between the two germline ends. The CDR3 consists of 11 residues.

CDR3 in amino acids: CASRPGTFSYEQYF. The CDR3 DNA reads as TGCGCCAGCAGACCAGGGACATTCTCCTACGAGCAGTACTTC. The chain employs TRBV23-1 and TRBJ2-7; a weak D match, TRBD1 (6 bases). TRBV23-1 is an ORF; its function is uncertain. The CDR3 sequence is 14 residues long. Trimming took off 6 bases at V and 0 bases at J, with 12 bases between the two ends.

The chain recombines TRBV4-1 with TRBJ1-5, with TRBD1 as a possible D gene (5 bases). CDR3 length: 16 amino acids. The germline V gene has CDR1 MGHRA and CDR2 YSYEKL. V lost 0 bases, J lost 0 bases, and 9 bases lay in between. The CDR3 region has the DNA TGCGCCAGCAGCCAAGAGAGGCAGGGTAGCAATCAGCCCCAGCATTTT. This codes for CASSQERQGSNQPQHF.

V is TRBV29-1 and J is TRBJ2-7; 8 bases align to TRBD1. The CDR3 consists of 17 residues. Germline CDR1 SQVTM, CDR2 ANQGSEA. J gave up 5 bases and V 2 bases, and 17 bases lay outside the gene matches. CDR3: CSVELWGTGGSSNEQYF. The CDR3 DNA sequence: TGCAGCGTTGAACTCTGGGGCACAGGGGGGTCCTCGAACGAGCAGTACTTC.